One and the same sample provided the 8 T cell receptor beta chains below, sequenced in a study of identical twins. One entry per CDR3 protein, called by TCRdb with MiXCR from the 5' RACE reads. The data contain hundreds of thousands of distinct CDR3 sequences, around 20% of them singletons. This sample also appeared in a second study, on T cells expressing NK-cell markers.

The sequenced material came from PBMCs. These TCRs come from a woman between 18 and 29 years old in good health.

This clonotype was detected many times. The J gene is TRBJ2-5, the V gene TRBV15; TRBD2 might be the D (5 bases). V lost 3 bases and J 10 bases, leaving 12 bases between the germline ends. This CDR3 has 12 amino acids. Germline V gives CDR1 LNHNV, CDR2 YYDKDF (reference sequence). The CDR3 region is CATSSRLGDQYF. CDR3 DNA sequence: TGTGCCACCAGCAGTAGGTTGGGAGACCAGTACTTC.

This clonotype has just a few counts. Here the CDR3 DNA reads TGTGCCAGCAGCTTGAAAGCGGGAGGGTTTGAGCAGTTCTTC. Amino acids: CASSLKAGGFEQFF. The V call is TRBV7-2, the J call TRBJ2-1; TRBD2 agrees at 10 bases. The V and J ends lost 3 bases and 9 bases, in that order; junction bases with no gene match: 5. The length of the CDR3 is 14 residues. Germline loops: CDR1 SGHTA, CDR2 FQGNSA. The variable domain in full, completed from reference TRBV7-2 and TRBJ2-1, reads GAGVSQSPSNKVTEKGKDVELRCDPISGHTALYWYRQSLGQGLEFLIYFQGNSAPDKSGLPSDRFSAERTGGSVSTLTIQRTQQEDSAVYLCASSLKAGGFEQFFGPGTRLTVL.

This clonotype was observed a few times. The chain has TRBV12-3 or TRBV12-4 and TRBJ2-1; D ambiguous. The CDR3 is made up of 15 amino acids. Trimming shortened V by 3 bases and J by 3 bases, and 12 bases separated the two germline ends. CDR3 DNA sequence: TGTGCCAGCAGTTTCGGTAGTCTGGGCTACAATGAGCAGTTCTTC. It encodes CASSFGSLGYNEQFF.

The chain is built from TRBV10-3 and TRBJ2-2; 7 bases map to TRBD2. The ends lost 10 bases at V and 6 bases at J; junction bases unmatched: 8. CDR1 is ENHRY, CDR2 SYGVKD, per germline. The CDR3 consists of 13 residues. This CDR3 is CATGGLGPGELFF. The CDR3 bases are TGTGCCACCGGCGGACTAGGCCCCGGGGAGCTGTTTTTT.

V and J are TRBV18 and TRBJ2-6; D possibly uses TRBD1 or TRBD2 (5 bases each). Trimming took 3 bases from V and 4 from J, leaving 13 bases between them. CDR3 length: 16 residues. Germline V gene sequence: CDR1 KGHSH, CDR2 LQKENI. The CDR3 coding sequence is TGTGCCAGCTCACCTCCTCAGGGAGCAGGGGCCAACGTCCTGACTTTC. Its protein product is CASSPPQGAGANVLTF.

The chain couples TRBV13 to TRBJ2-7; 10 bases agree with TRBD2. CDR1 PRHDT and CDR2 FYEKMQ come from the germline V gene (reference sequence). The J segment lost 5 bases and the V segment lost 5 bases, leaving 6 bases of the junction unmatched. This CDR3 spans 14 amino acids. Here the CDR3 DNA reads TGTGCCAGCAGCCCCGGACTAGCGGTCCACGAGCAGTACTTC. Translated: CASSPGLAVHEQYF.

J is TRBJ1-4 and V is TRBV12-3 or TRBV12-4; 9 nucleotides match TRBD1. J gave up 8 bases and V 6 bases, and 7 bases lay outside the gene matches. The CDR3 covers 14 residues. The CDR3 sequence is CASSSGQGREKLFF. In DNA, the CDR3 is TGTGCCAGCAGCTCGGGACAGGGCAGGGAAAAACTGTTTTTT.

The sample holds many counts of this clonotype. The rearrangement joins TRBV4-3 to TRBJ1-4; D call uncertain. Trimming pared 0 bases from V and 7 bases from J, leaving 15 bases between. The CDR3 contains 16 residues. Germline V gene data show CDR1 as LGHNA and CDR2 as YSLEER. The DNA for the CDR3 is TGCGCCAGCAGCCAAGAGAGAGGGCCGGCCCGTGAAAAACTGTTTTTT. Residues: CASSQERGPAREKLFF.